This T cell receptor beta chain was recovered during a study of a mutant IDH1 vaccine in newly diagnosed glioma. Study as a whole: Either 4-6 weeks after radiotherapy alone or alongside temozolomide, vaccination was begun. Patients under treatment included roughly 62% males and around 38% females and had a mean age of roughly 43 years. Findings and limits, study-wide: Vaccination induced immune responses in about 93% of patients.

TCRdb's copy holds only in-frame clones and misses some; the assay was immunoSEQ multiplex PCR. The sample records roughly 120,000 clones, 80% being singletons. V was clipped by 0 bases and J by 2 bases, with 8 bases between them. CDR3 length: 15 amino acids. Germline V lookup: CDR1 SGDLS, CDR2 YYNGEE. A word on this clone: What it binds is unknown.

Time point of the sample: week 11, during vaccination. All doses held 300 ug of mutant IDH1 20-mer peptide, with topical imiquimod. Patients carried new grade 3 or 4 IDH1-mutant astrocytomas lacking nuclear ATRX. The TCR comes from a man aged 35 to 55 with glioma. The chain couples TRBV9 to TRBJ1-4, with a tentative D call TRBD1 (6 bases). The sample was PBMCs, taken from a glioma patient whose treatment included an IDH1 peptide vaccine. The DNA for the CDR3 is TGTGCCAGCAGCGTAGATGGGGGCACTAATGAAAAACTGTTTTTT. Its translation is CASSVDGGTNEKLFF.